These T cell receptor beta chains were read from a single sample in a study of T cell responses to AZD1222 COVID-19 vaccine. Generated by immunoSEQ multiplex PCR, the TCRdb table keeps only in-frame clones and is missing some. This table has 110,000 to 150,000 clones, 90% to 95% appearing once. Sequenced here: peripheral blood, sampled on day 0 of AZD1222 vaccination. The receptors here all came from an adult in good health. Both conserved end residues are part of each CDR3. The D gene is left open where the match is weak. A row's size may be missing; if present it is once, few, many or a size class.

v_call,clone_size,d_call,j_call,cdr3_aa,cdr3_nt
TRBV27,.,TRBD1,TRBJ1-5,CASSKDRVVNQPQHF,TGTGCCAGCAGCAAGGACAGGGTTGTGAACCAGCCCCAGCATTTT
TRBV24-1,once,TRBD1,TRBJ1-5,CATGRGIGSQPQHF,TGTGCCACCGGCAGGGGGATAGGTAGTCAGCCCCAGCATTTT
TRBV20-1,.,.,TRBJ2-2,CSASGGRNTGELFF,TGCAGTGCTAGTGGTGGGCGGAACACCGGGGAGCTGTTTTTT
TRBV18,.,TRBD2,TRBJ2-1,CASSPGLAGYNEQFF,TGTGCCAGCTCCCCGGGACTAGCGGGTTACAATGAGCAGTTCTTC
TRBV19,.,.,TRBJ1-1,CASSITLNTEAFF,TGTGCCAGTAGTATAACGTTGAACACTGAAGCTTTCTTT
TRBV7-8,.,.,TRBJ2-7,CASSLGGTDLNSYEQYF,TGTGCCAGCAGCTTGGGGGGGACAGATCTGAACAGCTACGAGCAGTACTTC
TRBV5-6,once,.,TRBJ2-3,CASSSRGTSTDTQYF,TGTGCCAGCAGCTCCCGCGGGACAAGCACAGATACGCAGTATTTT
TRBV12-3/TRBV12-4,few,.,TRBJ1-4,CAAGSQNEKLFF,TGTGCCGCCGGAAGCCAGAATGAAAAACTGTTTTTT
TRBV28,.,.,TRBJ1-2,CASSVTGEFYGYTF,TGTGCCAGCAGTGTTACAGGAGAATTCTATGGCTACACCTTC
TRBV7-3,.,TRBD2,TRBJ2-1,CASSLEPGLAVGEQFF,TGTGCCAGCAGCTTAGAACCGGGACTAGCCGTCGGTGAGCAGTTCTTC
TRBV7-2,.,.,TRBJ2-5,CASSLVWGETQYF,TGTGCCAGCAGCTTAGTGTGGGGAGAGACCCAGTACTTC
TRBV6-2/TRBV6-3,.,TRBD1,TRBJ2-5,CASSYETRTGVASGETQYF,TGTGCCAGCAGTTACGAAACCCGGACAGGTGTAGCATCGGGAGAGACCCAGTACTTC
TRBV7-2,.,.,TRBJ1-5,CASSLEQYQPQHF,TGTGCCAGCAGCTTGGAGCAGTATCAGCCCCAGCATTTT